This TCR beta chain originates from a study of OX40 agonist ivuxolimab in advanced cancers. Using immunoSEQ multiplex PCR, the repertoire was profiled, and TCRdb retains in-frame clones only, with some absent. The sample has tens of thousands of clones; about 94% are singletons. This CDR3 region has 12 residues. V dropped 5 bases and J dropped 5 bases, with 8 bases sitting between them. Per the germline V gene, CDR1 is SGHVS and CDR2 is FNYEAQ. This TCR was sampled from an adult with an advanced solid tumor such as melanoma, head and neck, liver or kidney cancer. The specimen comprised CD4+ or CD8+ T cells sorted from blood, sampled in a trial of the OX40 agonist ivuxolimab. The chain carries TRBV7-6 and TRBJ2-3, with no clear D. The CDR3 coding sequence is TGTGCCAGCAGCCCCCAGGTAGATACGCAGTATTTT. Translating gives CASSPQVDTQYF.